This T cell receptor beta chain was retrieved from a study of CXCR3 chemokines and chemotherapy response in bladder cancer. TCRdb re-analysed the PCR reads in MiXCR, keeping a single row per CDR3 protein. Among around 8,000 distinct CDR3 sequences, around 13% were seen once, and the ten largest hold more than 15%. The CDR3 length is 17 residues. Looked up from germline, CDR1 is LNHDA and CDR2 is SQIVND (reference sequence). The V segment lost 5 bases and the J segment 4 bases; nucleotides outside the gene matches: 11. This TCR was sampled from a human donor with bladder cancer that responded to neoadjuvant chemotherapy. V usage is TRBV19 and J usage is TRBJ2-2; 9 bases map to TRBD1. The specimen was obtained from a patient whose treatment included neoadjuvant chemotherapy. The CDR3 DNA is TGTGCCAGTAGTCAGGGACAGGGCTATAGCCGCACCGGGGAGCTGTTTTTT. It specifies CASSQGQGYSRTGELFF.